A single sample is the source of the 18 T cell receptor beta chains below, sequenced in a study of post-analysis software for immune sequencing data. Study results and caveats: In patients, TRBV5-6, TRBV5-1 and TRBV20-1 belonged to roughly 5 TRBV segments found more frequently than in controls.

Unique molecular identifiers were present in the TCR beta cDNA libraries. TCRdb re-called the PCR reads through MiXCR, storing one row per CDR3 protein. The sample has 350,000 to 450,000 distinct CDR3 sequences, less than 40% seen once. These receptors have no known antigen. Sample: blood. The receptors derive from a girl aged 2 to 9 with multiple sclerosis.

DNA for the CDR3: TGCGCCAGCAGGAGGGAAAGTAGGGAGCTGTTTTTT. As protein: CASRRESRELFF. V gene TRBV5-1 combines with J gene TRBJ2-2; D might be TRBD2 (5 bases). Trimming pared 5 bases from V and 9 bases from J, leaving 11 bases between. This CDR3 has 12 amino acids. The germline CDR1 and CDR2 sequences are SGHRS and YFSETQ.

This clonotype was observed a handful of times. V gene TRBV20-1 combines with J gene TRBJ2-5; D not certain. Germline loops: CDR1 DFQATT, CDR2 SNEGSKA (reference sequence). The CDR3 extends over 13 amino acids. V lost 7 bases and J lost 4, with 16 bases in between. The CDR3 DNA follows: TGCAGTGGTGAGAGACGTCTCGGAGAGACCCAGTACTTC. It is translated as CSGERRLGETQYF.

Concerning this clonotype: The conserved phenylalanine or tryptophan normally closing the CDR3 is absent here, so this likely arose from a read error. This chain connects TRBV5-6 to TRBJ2-4; TRBD2 matches at 13 bases. Judging by the DNA end, TRBJ2-7 fits better; the J call may be wrong. CDR3 length: 18 residues. Germline loops: CDR1 SGHDT, CDR2 YYEEEE. The CDR3 region has the DNA TGTGCCAGCAGCTGGGGGACTAGCGGGACCAACCTCCCCTACGAGCAGTACTAC. Amino acids: CASSWGTSGTNLPYEQYY.

V usage is TRBV7-2 and J usage is TRBJ1-2; TRBD1 matches 8 bases. Germline-derived CDR1 and CDR2 are SGHTA and FQGNSA. This CDR3 is built from 15 residues. V shed 3 bases and J 4 bases; nucleotides not matched to a gene: 7. The CDR3, as DNA: TGTGCCAGCAGCTTGGGACAGGTGGGCCTCTATGGCTACACCTTC. It yields the protein CASSLGQVGLYGYTF.

The rearrangement links TRBV7-2 to TRBJ2-2, with unresolved D. Germline CDR1 and CDR2: SGHTA and FQGNSA. There are 12 residues in the CDR3. Trimming left V 3 bases short and J 5 bases short, with 4 bases between. In DNA form, the CDR3 reads TGTGCCAGCAGCTTCGTGACCGGGGAGCTGTTTTTT. Its protein product is CASSFVTGELFF.

This clonotype was counted between two and nine times. This sequence joins TRBV5-1 and TRBJ2-7; D is ambiguous. CDR1 SGHRS and CDR2 YFSETQ come from the germline V gene. V lost 4 bases to trimming and J lost 0 bases, with 14 bases between them. This CDR3 region has 15 residues. The chain's CDR3 is CASSPFGGSSYEQYF. The CDR3 nucleotides are TGCGCCAGCAGCCCCTTCGGTGGCAGCTCCTACGAGCAGTACTTC.

Only a few counts were recorded for this clonotype. V and J are TRBV29-1 and TRBJ2-1; 9 bases are a match to TRBD2. Per germline, CDR1 SQVTM and CDR2 ANQGSEA. The V gene end was trimmed by 4 bases and the J gene end by 6 bases; junction bases not matched to a gene: 4. The CDR3 length is 13 residues. The DNA of the CDR3 is TGCAGCGTTGGACTAGCGGCATTCAATGAGCAGTTCTTC. This encodes CSVGLAAFNEQFF.

The V gene is TRBV7-9, the J gene TRBJ1-5; TRBD1 might be the D (6 bases). CDR1 and CDR2 (germline): SEHNR, FQNEAQ (reference sequence). V was cut by 1 base and J by 0 bases, with 10 bases left in between. This CDR3 region has 16 residues. As DNA, the CDR3 is TGTGCCAGCAGCTTAGGAGGGACACCTAGCAATCAGCCCCAGCATTTT. Protein sequence: CASSLGGTPSNQPQHF.

This clonotype was observed a single time. The genes are TRBV7-9 and TRBJ1-1; D gene uncertain. The CDR3 covers 13 residues. Germline CDR1 is SEHNR and CDR2 is FQNEAQ (reference sequence). V was trimmed by 10 bases and J by 0 bases, leaving 12 bases between them. The CDR3 here is CATSHELNTEAFF. The CDR3 nucleotides read TGTGCCACCTCTCATGAACTGAACACTGAAGCTTTCTTT.

The chain couples TRBV27 to TRBJ2-7; D may be TRBD2 (5 bases). CDR3 length: 14 residues. Germline loops: CDR1 MNHEY, CDR2 SMNVEV (reference sequence). Between the trimmed V and J ends, which lost 5 bases and 0 bases, there was a span of 11 bases. The CDR3 spells CASSRGWVSYEQYF. CDR3 sequence (DNA): TGTGCCAGCAGTCGGGGATGGGTCTCCTACGAGCAGTACTTC.

This clonotype was found a few times. V usage is TRBV10-3 and J usage is TRBJ1-6, with D perhaps matching TRBD1 (6 bases). In germline, CDR1 is ENHRY, CDR2 SYGVKD. Between the trimmed V and J ends, which lost 4 bases and 8 bases, there was a span of 15 bases. This CDR3 spans 15 amino acids. The CDR3 nucleotides are TGTGCCATCAGTGGGGGGGGACAAAATTATTCACCCCTCCACTTT. Its protein product is CAISGGGQNYSPLHF.

The sample holds a few counts of this clonotype. The chain recombines TRBV15 with TRBJ2-7, with 7 bases fitting TRBD1. The CDR3 has 15 amino acids. Germline V lookup: CDR1 LNHNV, CDR2 YYDKDF (reference sequence). With 9 bases clipped from V and 0 bases from J, the junction kept 11 bases outside the gene matches. The CDR3 DNA follows: TGTGCCACAGAAAACAGGGGTCGGAGCTCCTACGAGCAGTACTTC. Amino acids: CATENRGRSSYEQYF.

This clonotype was counted only a few times. The rearrangement links TRBV27 to TRBJ2-1; 7 nucleotides align to TRBD2. Looked up from germline, CDR1 is MNHEY and CDR2 is SMNVEV (reference sequence). J was trimmed by 5 bases and V by 6 bases; bases with no gene match: 7. The CDR3 is 14 amino acids. CDR3 sequence (DNA): TGTGCCAGCAGATCTTCTACTAGCGACAATGAGCAGTTCTTC. The encoded protein is CASRSSTSDNEQFF.

This chain's CDR3 is CASSLAFRGTGGEAFF. The CDR3 coding sequence is TGTGCCAGCAGCTTAGCATTTCGGGGGACAGGGGGTGAAGCTTTCTTT. J is TRBJ1-1 and V is TRBV11-2; 11 bases align to TRBD1. Losses at the gene ends were 1 base for V and 7 bases for J; bases not matched to a gene: 8. The CDR3 has 16 amino acids. The germline CDR1 and CDR2 sequences are SGHAT and FQNNGV.

This clonotype was observed many times. This rearrangement joins TRBV12-3 or TRBV12-4 to TRBJ1-2; D remains ambiguous. CDR3 length: 12 amino acids. Between the trimmed V and J ends, which lost 6 bases and 4 bases, there was a span of 9 bases. The CDR3: CASSLGSYGYTF. The CDR3, as DNA: TGTGCCAGCAGCTTGGGGAGCTATGGCTACACCTTC.

The chain has TRBV7-6 and TRBJ2-1; 7 nucleotides match TRBD2. Germline lookup yields CDR1 SGHVS and CDR2 FNYEAQ. The CDR3 extends over 12 amino acids. V shed 5 bases and J 6 bases; nucleotides not matched to a gene: 1. CDR3 sequence: CASSASGNEQFF. The CDR3 coding sequence is TGTGCCAGCAGCGCTAGCGGCAATGAGCAGTTCTTC. Full variable domain (rest looked up from reference TRBV7-6 and TRBJ2-1): GAGVSQSPRYKVTKRGQDVALRCDPISGHVSLYWYRQALGQGPEFLTYFNYEAQQDKSGLPNDRFSAERPEGSISTLTIQRTEQRDSAMYRCASSASGNEQFFGPGTRLTVL.

In nucleotides, the CDR3 is TGCAGCGTTGGTAGAGCTAGCACAGATACGCAGTATTTT. Translated: CSVGRASTDTQYF. The chain employs TRBV29-1 and TRBJ2-3; no clear D gene. Trimming shortened V by 4 bases and J by 0 bases, and 8 bases separated the two germline ends. This CDR3 region has 13 residues. Per the germline V gene, CDR1 is SQVTM and CDR2 is ANQGSEA.

This sequence joins TRBV7-3 and TRBJ2-5; D might be TRBD2 (6 bases). Between the trimmed V and J ends, which lost 5 bases and 4 bases, there was a span of 14 bases. This CDR3 region has 14 residues. Germline lookup yields CDR1 SGHTA and CDR2 FQGTGA. This CDR3 is CASSPAGGSETQYF. The DNA for the CDR3 is TGTGCCAGCAGCCCCGCTGGGGGGTCAGAGACCCAGTACTTC.